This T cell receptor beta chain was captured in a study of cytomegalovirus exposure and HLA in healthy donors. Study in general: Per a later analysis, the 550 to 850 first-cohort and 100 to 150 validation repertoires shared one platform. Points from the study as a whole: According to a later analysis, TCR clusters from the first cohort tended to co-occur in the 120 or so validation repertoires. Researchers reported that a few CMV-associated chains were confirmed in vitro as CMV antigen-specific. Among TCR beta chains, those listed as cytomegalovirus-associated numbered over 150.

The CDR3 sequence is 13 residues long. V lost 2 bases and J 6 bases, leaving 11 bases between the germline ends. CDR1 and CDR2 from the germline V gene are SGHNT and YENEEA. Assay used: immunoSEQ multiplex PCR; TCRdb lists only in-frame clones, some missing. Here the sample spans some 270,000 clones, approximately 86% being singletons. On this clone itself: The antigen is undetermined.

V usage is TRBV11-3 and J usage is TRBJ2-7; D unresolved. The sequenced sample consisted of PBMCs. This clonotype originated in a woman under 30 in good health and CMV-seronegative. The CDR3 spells CASSLRLEGEQYF. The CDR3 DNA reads TGTGCCAGCAGCTTACGCCTAGAAGGCGAGCAGTACTTC.